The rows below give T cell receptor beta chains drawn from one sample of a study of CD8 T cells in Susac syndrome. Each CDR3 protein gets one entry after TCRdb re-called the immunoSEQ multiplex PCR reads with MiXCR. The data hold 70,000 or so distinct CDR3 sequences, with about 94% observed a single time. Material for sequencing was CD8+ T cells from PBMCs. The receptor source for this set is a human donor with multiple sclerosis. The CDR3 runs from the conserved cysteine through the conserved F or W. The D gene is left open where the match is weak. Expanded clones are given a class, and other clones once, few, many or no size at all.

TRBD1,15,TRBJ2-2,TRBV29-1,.,CSVEGTGPNTGELFF,TGCAGCGTTGAAGGGACAGGCCCTAACACCGGGGAGCTGTTTTTT
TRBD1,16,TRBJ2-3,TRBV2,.,CASSSIQGSDTDTQYF,TGTGCCAGCAGTAGTATACAGGGGTCAGACACAGATACGCAGTATTTT
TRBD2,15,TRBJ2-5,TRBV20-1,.,CSARQLAGDSETQYF,TGCAGTGCCCGGCAACTAGCGGGAGATTCGGAGACCCAGTACTTC
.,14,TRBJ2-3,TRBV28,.,CASSFGDIDNTQYF,TGTGCCAGCAGTTTTGGGGACATCGACAATACGCAGTATTTT
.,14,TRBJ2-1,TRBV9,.,CASSAGTGFVGQFF,TGTGCCAGCAGCGCCGGGACCGGATTCGTTGGGCAGTTCTTC
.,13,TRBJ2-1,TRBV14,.,CASRTLGEAEQFF,TGTGCCAGCAGAACGCTGGGGGAGGCTGAGCAGTTCTTC
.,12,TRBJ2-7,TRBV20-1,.,CSASTGIYEQYF,TGCAGTGCTTCAACAGGGATCTACGAGCAGTACTTC
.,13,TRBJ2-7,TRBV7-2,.,CASSSTVLYEQYF,TGTGCCAGCAGCTCGACGGTCCTCTACGAGCAGTACTTC
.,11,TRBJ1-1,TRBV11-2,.,CASGVNTEAFF,TGTGCCAGCGGAGTGAACACTGAAGCTTTCTTT
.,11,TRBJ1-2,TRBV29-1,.,CSARRYYGYTF,TGCAGCGCGCGGAGATACTATGGCTACACCTTC
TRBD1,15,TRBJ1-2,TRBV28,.,CASTQWTGAGYGYTF,TGTGCCAGCACCCAATGGACAGGGGCAGGCTATGGCTACACCTTC
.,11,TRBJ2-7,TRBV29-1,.,CSVEQGYEQYF,TGCAGCGTTGAACAGGGCTACGAGCAGTACTTC
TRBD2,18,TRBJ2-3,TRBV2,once,CASSEALQSGEVLDTQYF,TGTGCCAGCAGTGAAGCGCTTCAGAGCGGGGAGGTGTTAGATACGCAGTATTTT
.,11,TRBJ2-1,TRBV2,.,CASSRLKGQFF,TGTGCCAGCAGTCGACTGAAGGGGCAGTTCTTC
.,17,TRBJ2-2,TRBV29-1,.,CSVEDLNTGRVTGELFF,TGCAGCGTTGAAGATCTTAACACAGGGAGGGTGACCGGGGAGCTGTTTTTT
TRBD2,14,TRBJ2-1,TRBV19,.,CASSSGLAPNEQFF,TGTGCCAGTAGCTCGGGACTAGCGCCCAATGAGCAGTTCTTC
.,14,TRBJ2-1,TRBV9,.,CASSVGRGGSEQFF,TGTGCCAGCAGCGTAGGAAGGGGGGGCAGTGAGCAGTTCTTC
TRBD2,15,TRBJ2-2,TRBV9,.,CASSAGTSGSGELFF,TGTGCCAGCAGCGCCGGGACTAGCGGGTCCGGGGAGCTGTTTTTT
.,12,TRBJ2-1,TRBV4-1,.,CASGRRDNEQFF,TGCGCCAGCGGACGACGAGACAATGAGCAGTTCTTC
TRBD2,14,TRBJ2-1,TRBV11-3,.,CASSSSTSKNEQFF,TGTGCCAGCAGCTCCTCGACTAGCAAGAATGAGCAGTTCTTC
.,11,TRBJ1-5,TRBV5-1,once,CASSPGVDEHF,TGCGCCAGCAGCCCCGGTGTAGATGAGCATTTT
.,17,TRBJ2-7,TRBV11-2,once,CASSLDLVDYFSYEQYF,TGTGCCAGCAGCTTAGATCTGGTGGATTACTTCTCCTACGAGCAGTACTTC
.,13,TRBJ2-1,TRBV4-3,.,CASSHTWDNEQFF,TGCGCCAGCAGCCATACATGGGACAATGAGCAGTTCTTC
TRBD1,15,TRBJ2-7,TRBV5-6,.,CASSSPGQGLYEQYF,TGTGCCAGCAGCTCTCCGGGACAGGGGCTCTACGAGCAGTACTTC
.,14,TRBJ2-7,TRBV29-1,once,CNVDGGMSSYEQYF,TGCAACGTTGATGGGGGCATGAGCTCCTACGAGCAGTACTTC
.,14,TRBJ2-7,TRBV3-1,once,CASSQGLAPYEQYF,TGTGCCAGCAGCCAAGGTCTAGCCCCCTACGAGCAGTACTTC
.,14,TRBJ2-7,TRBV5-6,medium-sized,CASSGDQAESKQYF,TGTGCCAGCAGCGGGGACCAGGCCGAGTCGAAACAGTACTTC
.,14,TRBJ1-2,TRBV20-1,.,CSADGGRENYGYTF,TGCAGTGCCGACGGCGGCAGGGAGAACTATGGCTACACCTTC
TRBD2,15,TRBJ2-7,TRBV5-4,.,CASSGPSGRPYEQYF,TGTGCCAGCAGCGGTCCTAGCGGGAGGCCCTACGAGCAGTACTTC